A selection of T cell receptor beta chains follows, all from one sample in a study of blood T cell repertoires in COVID-19. Libraries were prepared by immunoSEQ multiplex PCR; TCRdb keeps only in-frame clonotypes and omits some of them. The sample gives roughly 200,000 clones, 80% to 90% of which show up once; about 1.2% is in the top ten. The specimen sequenced was PBMCs or T cells enriched from blood (not recorded which). These receptors originate from a man aged 30-40 years who had recovered from COVID-19. Each CDR3 is given with its conserved first and last residue. D genes are given only for firm matches. Clone sizes are given selectively: once, few, many, or a class where the clone is expanded.

v_call: TRBV28; j_call: TRBJ2-3; d_call: .; cdr3_length: 15; clone_size: .; cdr3_aa: CASSFVGEGTDTQYF; cdr3_nt: TGTGCCAGCAGTTTTGTGGGAGAGGGCACAGATACGCAGTATTTT
v_call: TRBV7-2; j_call: TRBJ2-1; d_call: .; cdr3_length: 15; clone_size: once; cdr3_aa: CASSLGTVTYNEQFF; cdr3_nt: TGTGCCAGCAGCTTAGGGACAGTAACCTACAATGAGCAGTTCTTC
v_call: TRBV4-3; j_call: TRBJ1-2; d_call: .; cdr3_length: 13; clone_size: once; cdr3_aa: CASSHPAGYGYTF; cdr3_nt: TGCGCCAGCAGCCATCCGGCGGGGTATGGCTACACCTTC
v_call: TRBV4-2; j_call: TRBJ1-2; d_call: TRBD1; cdr3_length: 15; clone_size: .; cdr3_aa: CASSQGDRPNYGYTF; cdr3_nt: TGTGCCAGCAGCCAAGGGGACAGGCCTAACTATGGCTACACCTTC
v_call: TRBV14; j_call: TRBJ1-4; d_call: .; cdr3_length: 13; clone_size: .; cdr3_aa: CASSPQLYEKLFF; cdr3_nt: TGTGCCAGCAGTCCCCAACTTTACGAAAAACTGTTTTTT
v_call: TRBV9; j_call: TRBJ1-1; d_call: .; cdr3_length: 13; clone_size: .; cdr3_aa: CASSVGGIAEAFF; cdr3_nt: TGTGCCAGCAGCGTAGGAGGTATCGCTGAAGCTTTCTTT
v_call: TRBV28; j_call: TRBJ1-2; d_call: .; cdr3_length: 15; clone_size: .; cdr3_aa: CASSPGTTGNYGYTF; cdr3_nt: TGTGCCAGCAGTCCAGGAACGACAGGAAACTATGGCTACACCTTC
v_call: TRBV2; j_call: TRBJ1-2; d_call: TRBD1; cdr3_length: 13; clone_size: .; cdr3_aa: CASRGRGRGGYTF; cdr3_nt: TGTGCCAGCCGTGGCAGGGGGCGTGGTGGCTACACCTTC
v_call: TRBV12-5; j_call: TRBJ1-1; d_call: .; cdr3_length: 12; clone_size: .; cdr3_aa: CASARLNTEAFF; cdr3_nt: TGTGCTAGTGCCCGGTTGAACACTGAAGCTTTCTTT
v_call: TRBV2; j_call: TRBJ2-5; d_call: .; cdr3_length: 15; clone_size: .; cdr3_aa: CASSIQGGTSETQYF; cdr3_nt: TGTGCCAGCAGCATACAGGGTGGCACCTCCGAGACCCAGTACTTC
v_call: TRBV9; j_call: TRBJ2-1; d_call: .; cdr3_length: 18; clone_size: .; cdr3_aa: CASSVREIQGFRDNEQFF; cdr3_nt: TGTGCCAGCAGCGTACGGGAGATACAGGGGTTTCGTGACAATGAGCAGTTCTTC
v_call: TRBV6-1; j_call: TRBJ1-4; d_call: .; cdr3_length: 17; clone_size: .; cdr3_aa: CASSEQGLGYTNEKLFF; cdr3_nt: TGTGCCAGCAGTGAACAGGGCTTGGGGTATACTAATGAAAAACTGTTTTTT
v_call: TRBV28; j_call: TRBJ1-5; d_call: .; cdr3_length: 14; clone_size: .; cdr3_aa: CASRPQPGGQPQHF; cdr3_nt: TGTGCCAGCAGACCACAACCCGGGGGTCAGCCCCAGCATTTT
v_call: TRBV24-1; j_call: TRBJ2-2; d_call: TRBD2; cdr3_length: 17; clone_size: once; cdr3_aa: CATSDLDLAEGTGELFF; cdr3_nt: TGTGCCACCAGTGATTTGGATCTAGCGGAAGGCACCGGGGAGCTGTTTTTT
v_call: TRBV11-2; j_call: TRBJ2-2; d_call: TRBD2; cdr3_length: 19; clone_size: .; cdr3_aa: CASSQSLGGGRAYTGELFF; cdr3_nt: TGTGCCAGCAGCCAGAGCTTAGGGGGCGGGAGGGCCTACACCGGGGAGCTGTTTTTT
v_call: TRBV28; j_call: TRBJ1-4; d_call: .; cdr3_length: 15; clone_size: .; cdr3_aa: CASSLRTAVNEKLFF; cdr3_nt: TGTGCCAGCAGTTTAAGGACAGCCGTTAATGAAAAACTGTTTTTT
v_call: TRBV5-1; j_call: TRBJ1-2; d_call: .; cdr3_length: 15; clone_size: .; cdr3_aa: CASSSRRGGDYGYTF; cdr3_nt: TGCGCCAGCAGCTCTAGGCGTGGGGGGGACTATGGCTACACCTTC
v_call: TRBV5-6; j_call: TRBJ2-2; d_call: .; cdr3_length: 15; clone_size: .; cdr3_aa: CASSLVGANTGELFF; cdr3_nt: TGTGCCAGCAGCTTGGTCGGTGCGAACACCGGGGAGCTGTTTTTT
v_call: TRBV20-1; j_call: TRBJ2-1; d_call: .; cdr3_length: 15; clone_size: once; cdr3_aa: CSASWGVSSYNEQFF; cdr3_nt: TGCAGTGCTAGTTGGGGGGTAAGCTCCTACAATGAGCAGTTCTTC
v_call: TRBV28; j_call: TRBJ2-5; d_call: .; cdr3_length: 13; clone_size: .; cdr3_aa: CASSSIRVETQYF; cdr3_nt: TGTGCCAGCAGTTCTATCAGGGTTGAGACCCAGTACTTC
v_call: TRBV15; j_call: TRBJ2-2; d_call: TRBD2; cdr3_length: 18; clone_size: .; cdr3_aa: CATSRDRPTSGYTGELFF; cdr3_nt: TGTGCCACCAGCAGAGATCGCCCGACTAGCGGTTACACCGGGGAGCTGTTTTTT
v_call: TRBV19; j_call: TRBJ2-2; d_call: .; cdr3_length: 14; clone_size: few; cdr3_aa: CASRSRANTGELFF; cdr3_nt: TGTGCCAGTAGGTCCAGGGCGAACACCGGGGAGCTGTTTTTT
v_call: TRBV29-1; j_call: TRBJ1-1; d_call: TRBD1; cdr3_length: 13; clone_size: .; cdr3_aa: CSVEYGGQGEAFF; cdr3_nt: TGCAGCGTTGAATACGGGGGACAGGGAGAAGCTTTCTTT
v_call: TRBV7-6; j_call: TRBJ1-3; d_call: .; cdr3_length: 15; clone_size: once; cdr3_aa: CASSLAAGPGNTIYF; cdr3_nt: TGTGCCAGCAGCTTAGCGGCTGGGCCTGGAAACACCATATATTTT
v_call: TRBV11-2; j_call: TRBJ2-1; d_call: TRBD2; cdr3_length: 17; clone_size: .; cdr3_aa: CASSRSGLAGAYNEQFF; cdr3_nt: TGTGCCAGCAGCCGCTCGGGACTAGCGGGGGCCTACAATGAGCAGTTCTTC
v_call: TRBV7-2; j_call: TRBJ1-3; d_call: .; cdr3_length: 15; clone_size: .; cdr3_aa: CASRSQGLSGNTIYF; cdr3_nt: TGTGCCAGCAGGTCGCAGGGTCTCTCTGGAAACACCATATATTTT
v_call: TRBV2; j_call: TRBJ1-4; d_call: TRBD1; cdr3_length: 14; clone_size: .; cdr3_aa: CARGQGSTNEKLFF; cdr3_nt: TGTGCCAGAGGACAGGGCTCGACTAATGAAAAACTGTTTTTT
v_call: TRBV3-1/TRBV3-2; j_call: TRBJ2-3; d_call: .; cdr3_length: 15; clone_size: .; cdr3_aa: CASSQSGSLGDTQYF; cdr3_nt: TGTGCCAGCAGCCAATCCGGGTCCCTTGGGGATACGCAGTATTTT
v_call: TRBV10-3; j_call: TRBJ1-1; d_call: TRBD1; cdr3_length: 17; clone_size: .; cdr3_aa: CAISDSGGDSRNTEAFF; cdr3_nt: TGTGCCATCAGTGATTCTGGTGGGGACAGTCGGAACACTGAAGCTTTCTTT
v_call: TRBV28; j_call: TRBJ1-1; d_call: .; cdr3_length: 15; clone_size: .; cdr3_aa: CASSHLAAGNTEAFF; cdr3_nt: TGTGCCAGCAGCCACCTCGCGGCGGGGAACACTGAAGCTTTCTTT
v_call: TRBV28; j_call: TRBJ2-3; d_call: TRBD2; cdr3_length: 16; clone_size: .; cdr3_aa: CASSLWRTSGTDTQYF; cdr3_nt: TGTGCCAGCAGTTTATGGAGGACTAGCGGCACAGATACGCAGTATTTT
v_call: TRBV5-1; j_call: TRBJ2-7; d_call: TRBD2; cdr3_length: 15; clone_size: .; cdr3_aa: CASSAGAGGLDEQYF; cdr3_nt: TGCGCCAGCAGCGCAGGGGCGGGAGGCTTAGACGAGCAGTACTTC
v_call: TRBV14; j_call: TRBJ1-2; d_call: .; cdr3_length: 14; clone_size: .; cdr3_aa: CASSQVSAGFGYTF; cdr3_nt: TGTGCCAGCAGCCAAGTTTCCGCGGGGTTTGGCTACACCTTC
v_call: TRBV24-1; j_call: TRBJ1-5; d_call: .; cdr3_length: 17; clone_size: .; cdr3_aa: CATSGGRGTYSNQPQHF; cdr3_nt: TGTGCCACCAGTGGCGGTCGGGGAACTTATAGCAATCAGCCCCAGCATTTT
v_call: TRBV19; j_call: TRBJ1-2; d_call: .; cdr3_length: 13; clone_size: .; cdr3_aa: CASSLRIDYGYTF; cdr3_nt: TGTGCCAGTAGTTTGCGGATCGACTATGGCTACACCTTC
v_call: TRBV25-1; j_call: TRBJ1-2; d_call: TRBD1; cdr3_length: 14; clone_size: once; cdr3_aa: CASRKTGDAYGYTF; cdr3_nt: TGTGCCAGCAGGAAGACAGGGGACGCCTATGGCTACACCTTC
v_call: TRBV10-3; j_call: TRBJ1-1; d_call: .; cdr3_length: 16; clone_size: .; cdr3_aa: CAISEGLVRGNELAFF; cdr3_nt: TGTGCCATCAGTGAGGGATTGGTTAGGGGAAACGAATTGGCTTTCTTT
v_call: TRBV6-1; j_call: TRBJ1-1; d_call: .; cdr3_length: 13; clone_size: few; cdr3_aa: CASSEQGHTEAFF; cdr3_nt: TGTGCCAGCAGTGAACAGGGGCACACTGAAGCTTTCTTT
v_call: TRBV2; j_call: TRBJ2-7; d_call: .; cdr3_length: 14; clone_size: .; cdr3_aa: CASSVGQTNDEQYF; cdr3_nt: TGTGCCAGCAGTGTTGGACAGACAAACGACGAGCAGTACTTC
v_call: TRBV13; j_call: TRBJ1-6; d_call: TRBD1; cdr3_length: 19; clone_size: few; cdr3_aa: CASSLGSAGGASRNSPLHF; cdr3_nt: TGTGCCAGCAGCCTAGGAAGCGCAGGGGGCGCATCCCGTAATTCACCCCTCCACTTT
v_call: TRBV2; j_call: TRBJ2-7; d_call: TRBD2; cdr3_length: 12; clone_size: .; cdr3_aa: CASRLAGDEQYF; cdr3_nt: TGTGCCAGCAGGCTAGCGGGAGACGAGCAGTACTTC
v_call: TRBV15; j_call: TRBJ1-2; d_call: .; cdr3_length: 15; clone_size: .; cdr3_aa: CATSRKKGALDGYTF; cdr3_nt: TGTGCCACCAGCAGGAAGAAAGGGGCCTTAGATGGCTACACCTTC
v_call: TRBV9; j_call: TRBJ2-7; d_call: .; cdr3_length: 13; clone_size: .; cdr3_aa: CASSDGGGYEQYF; cdr3_nt: TGTGCCAGCAGCGATGGGGGCGGGTACGAGCAGTACTTC
v_call: TRBV2; j_call: TRBJ2-1; d_call: TRBD2; cdr3_length: 17; clone_size: once; cdr3_aa: CASSGTSGGDNYNEQFF; cdr3_nt: TGTGCCAGCAGCGGGACTAGCGGGGGGGACAATTACAATGAGCAGTTCTTC
v_call: TRBV2; j_call: TRBJ1-4; d_call: TRBD1; cdr3_length: 15; clone_size: .; cdr3_aa: CASSSDRGANEKLFF; cdr3_nt: TGTGCCAGCAGTTCGGACAGGGGGGCGAATGAAAAACTGTTTTTT
v_call: TRBV27; j_call: TRBJ1-5; d_call: .; cdr3_length: 14; clone_size: .; cdr3_aa: CASRQGLSNQPQHF; cdr3_nt: TGTGCCAGCAGGCAGGGCCTCAGCAATCAGCCCCAGCATTTT
v_call: TRBV28; j_call: TRBJ2-2; d_call: TRBD1; cdr3_length: 14; clone_size: .; cdr3_aa: CASRSGGRTGELFF; cdr3_nt: TGTGCCAGCAGGTCAGGGGGCCGGACCGGGGAGCTGTTTTTT
v_call: TRBV18; j_call: TRBJ1-2; d_call: TRBD1; cdr3_length: 15; clone_size: .; cdr3_aa: CASSPEVQGARGYTF; cdr3_nt: TGTGCCAGCTCACCCGAGGTCCAGGGGGCTAGAGGCTACACCTTC
v_call: TRBV19; j_call: TRBJ2-1; d_call: TRBD2; cdr3_length: 16; clone_size: .; cdr3_aa: CASSITSGRSYNEQFF; cdr3_nt: TGTGCCAGTAGTATTACTAGCGGGAGATCCTACAATGAGCAGTTCTTC